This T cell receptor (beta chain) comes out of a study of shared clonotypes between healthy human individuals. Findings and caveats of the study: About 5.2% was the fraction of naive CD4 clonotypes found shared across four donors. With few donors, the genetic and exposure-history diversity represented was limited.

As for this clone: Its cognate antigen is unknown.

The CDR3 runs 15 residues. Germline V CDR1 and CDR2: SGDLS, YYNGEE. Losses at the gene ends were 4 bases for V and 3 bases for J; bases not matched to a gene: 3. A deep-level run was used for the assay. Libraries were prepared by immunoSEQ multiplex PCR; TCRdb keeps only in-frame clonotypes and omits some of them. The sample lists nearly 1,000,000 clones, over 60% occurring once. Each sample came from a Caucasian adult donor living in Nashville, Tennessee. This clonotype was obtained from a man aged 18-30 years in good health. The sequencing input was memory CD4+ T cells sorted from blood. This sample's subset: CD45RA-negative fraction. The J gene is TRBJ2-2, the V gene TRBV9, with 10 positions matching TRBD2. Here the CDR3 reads CASSPGLADTGELFF. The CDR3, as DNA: TGTGCCAGCAGCCCCGGACTAGCGGACACCGGGGAGCTGTTTTTT.